This T cell receptor beta chain was captured by sequencing in a study of PD-1 blockade in classical Hodgkin lymphoma (dated by TCRdb to 2020 to 2021). Turning to the overall study: Nivolumab dosing was 3 mg/kg intravenously every 2 weeks, continuing until either disease progression or unacceptable toxicity. A peripheral blood immune signature of response to PD-1 blockade in classical Hodgkin lymphoma was defined using TCR beta sequencing and CyTOF.

Comments on this clone: Its antigen remains unidentified. No much larger clone is present one base from it, and per-base qualities are unavailable.

As encoded in the germline V gene (reference sequence), CDR1 is MNHEY while CDR2 is SMNVEV. V was cut back by 4 bases and J by 0 bases, leaving a gap of 6 bases between them. The CDR3 covers 13 residues, taking in both the cysteine and the phenylalanine. The only DNA kept is the CDR3, 39 bases in frame from the first base. According to the study, the label for this sample's time point signals: cycle 4 day 1 (C4D1), after 5 to 7 weeks of nivolumab. All trial patients had relapsed after autologous stem cell transplantation, with cohorts A, B and C differing in prior brentuximab vedotin exposure. The trial cohort comprised some 60 patients with relapsed/refractory classical Hodgkin lymphoma whose best overall responses were complete response, partial response or progressive disease. Trial patients were treated with single-agent nivolumab in the multi-cohort phase II CheckMate 205 trial. Best overall response was determined by an independent review committee according to the 2007 International Working Group response criteria. Trial PBMCs were collected immediately before nivolumab initiation (C1D1) and during therapy at cycle 2 day 1 and cycle 4 day 1. Peripheral blood was collected in 8 mL Vacutainer Cell Preparation Tubes, from which PBMCs were isolated by centrifugation and then cryopreserved.

What the study reported, not specific to this receptor: Baseline TCR diversity was reported to be lower in newly diagnosed patients than in healthy donors and to be lower still in relapsed/refractory patients. Patients starting nivolumab less than 1 year after ASCT had lower diversity and were excluded from later analyses to avoid confounding by immune reconstitution. The study was limited to a single clinical trial cohort, and causes of repertoire differences, possibly disease activity or prior therapy, remained undefined. Trial patients achieving complete response had baseline diversity similar to newly diagnosed patients, whereas partial responders and progressors had significantly lower diversity. By C4D1, a significant rise was seen in CD4+ TCR diversity but not in CD8+ TCR diversity (p=0.0027 vs p=0.16), and the rise was most apparent among complete responders (p=0.02).

The Qiagen DNeasy kit was used to extract genomic DNA from unsorted PBMCs and from the negatively selected CD4+ and CD8+ fractions. TCR beta CDR3 regions were subjected to amplification by immunoSEQ multiplex PCR with primers that anneal to V and J segments. A synthetic immune receptor repertoire was used to minimize amplification bias, and remaining bias was computationally removed after sequencing. The published analysis was carried out like this. Repertoire diversity was quantified as the Shannon entropy index using custom Python scripts. Unsorted, CD4+ and CD8+ repertoires were analyzed separately, except for combined analyses in which CD4+ and CD8+ sequences were merged in silico. Clonal expansion was defined as a frequency increase of at least 2-fold after treatment compared with C1D1, and clones undetected at baseline were assigned a pseudocount of 0.5. Singleton clones were defined as clones with 0 or 1 copy at C1D1, and non-singleton clones were defined as clones with 2 or more copies. Clones expanded in unsorted samples were assigned a CD4+, CD8+ or unknown annotation through matching of protein sequences in sorted samples from the same patient. Wilcoxon tests on paired samples were used to test changes in diversity from C1D1 to C4D1. As stored in TCRdb, this immuneACCESS dataset retains in-frame rearrangements with V and J assigned. A fraction of the clones does not appear; measured against another copy, unresolved V genes explain less than half of the discrepancy, and the remainder lacks a known reason. That table furnishes V, J and clone size, whereas the DNA furnished D and trimming. This sample has some 58,000 clones in its table, and about 89% of those were observed once. Jointly, the top ten make up 10% of the sample.

The sequence links TRBV27 to TRBJ1-1, with the D gene uncertain. The sequencing used peripheral blood mononuclear cells (PBMCs), collected before the fourth cycle of nivolumab. The TCR originated in a human donor with classical Hodgkin lymphoma. The nucleotide sequence reads TGTGCCAGCAGTTACACAGTGAACACTGAAGCTTTCTTT. This yields the protein CASSYTVNTEAFF.